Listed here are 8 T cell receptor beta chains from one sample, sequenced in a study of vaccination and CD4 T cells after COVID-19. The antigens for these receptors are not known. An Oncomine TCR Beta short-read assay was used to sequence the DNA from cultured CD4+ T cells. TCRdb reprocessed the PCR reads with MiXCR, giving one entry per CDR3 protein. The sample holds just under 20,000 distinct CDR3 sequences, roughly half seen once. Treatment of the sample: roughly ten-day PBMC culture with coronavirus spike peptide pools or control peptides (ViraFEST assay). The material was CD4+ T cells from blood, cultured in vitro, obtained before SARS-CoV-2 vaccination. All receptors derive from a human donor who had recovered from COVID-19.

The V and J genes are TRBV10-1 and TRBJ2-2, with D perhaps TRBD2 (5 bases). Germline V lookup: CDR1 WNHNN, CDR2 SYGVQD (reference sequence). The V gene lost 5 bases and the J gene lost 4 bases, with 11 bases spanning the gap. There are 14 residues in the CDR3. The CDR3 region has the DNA TGCGCCAGCAGTAGGACTGTGGGCACCGGGGAGCTGTTTTTT. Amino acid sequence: CASSRTVGTGELFF.

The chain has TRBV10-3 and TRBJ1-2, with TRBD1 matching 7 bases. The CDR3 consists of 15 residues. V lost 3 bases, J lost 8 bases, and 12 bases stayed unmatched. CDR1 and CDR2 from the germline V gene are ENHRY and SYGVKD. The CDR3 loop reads CAISDQDRTARGYTF. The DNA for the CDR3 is TGTGCCATCAGTGACCAGGACAGGACCGCGAGGGGCTACACCTTC.

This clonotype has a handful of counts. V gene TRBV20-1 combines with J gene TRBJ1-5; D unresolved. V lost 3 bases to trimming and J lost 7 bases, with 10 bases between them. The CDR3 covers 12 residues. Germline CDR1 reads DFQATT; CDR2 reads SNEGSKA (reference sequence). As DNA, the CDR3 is TGCAGTGCTAGGTCGAGAAACCAGCCCCAGCATTTT. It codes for CSARSRNQPQHF.

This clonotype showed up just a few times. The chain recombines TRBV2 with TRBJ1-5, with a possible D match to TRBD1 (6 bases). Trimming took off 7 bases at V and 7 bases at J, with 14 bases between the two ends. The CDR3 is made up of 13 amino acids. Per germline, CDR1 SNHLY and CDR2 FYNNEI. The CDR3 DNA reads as TGTGCCAGCACCAGGGGCTCGGGGCAGCCCCAGCATTTT. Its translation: CASTRGSGQPQHF.

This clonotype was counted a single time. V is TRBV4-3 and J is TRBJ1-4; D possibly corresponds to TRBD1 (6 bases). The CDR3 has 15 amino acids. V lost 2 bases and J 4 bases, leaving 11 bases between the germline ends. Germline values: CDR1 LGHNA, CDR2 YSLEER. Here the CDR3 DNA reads TGCGCCAGCAGCCAACAACCGGGACATAATGAAAAACTGTTTTTT. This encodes CASSQQPGHNEKLFF.

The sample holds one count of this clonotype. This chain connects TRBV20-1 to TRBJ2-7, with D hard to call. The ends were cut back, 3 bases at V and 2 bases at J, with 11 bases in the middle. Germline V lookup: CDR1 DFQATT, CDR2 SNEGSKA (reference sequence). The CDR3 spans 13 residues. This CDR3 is CSARAGGAYEQYF. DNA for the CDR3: TGCAGTGCTAGGGCAGGCGGTGCCTACGAGCAGTACTTC.

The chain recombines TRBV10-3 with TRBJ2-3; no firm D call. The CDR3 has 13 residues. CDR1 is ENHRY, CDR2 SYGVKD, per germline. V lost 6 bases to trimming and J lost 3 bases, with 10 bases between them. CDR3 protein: CAIRGFGTDTQYF. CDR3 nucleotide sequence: TGTGCCATCAGGGGGTTCGGGACAGATACGCAGTATTTT.

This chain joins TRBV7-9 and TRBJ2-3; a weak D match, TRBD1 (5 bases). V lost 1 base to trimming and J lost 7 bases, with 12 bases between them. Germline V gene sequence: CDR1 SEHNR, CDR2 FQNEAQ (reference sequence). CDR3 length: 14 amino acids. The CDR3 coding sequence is TGTGCCAGCAGCTTAGAGTCAGGGATGCATACGCAGTATTTT. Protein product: CASSLESGMHTQYF.